A single sample gave rise to the 15 T cell receptor beta chains below, sequenced in a study of blood T cell repertoires in COVID-19. Profiling relied on immunoSEQ multiplex PCR, and the TCRdb table lists in-frame clones only, not all of them. This sample yields over 200,000 clones, of which approximately 91% are seen a single time; about 4.8% belongs to the top ten. Sequenced sample: peripheral blood. These receptors all come from a woman in her 40s with acute or convalescent COVID-19.

The rearrangement links TRBV28 to TRBJ1-4; 7 positions agree with TRBD1. The trim removed 11 bases at V and 4 bases at J, leaving 7 bases unmatched. The germline V gene has CDR1 MDHEN and CDR2 SYDVKM. The CDR3 sequence is 13 residues long. The CDR3 bases are TGTGCCGTCGGGACAGACTATAATGAAAAACTGTTTTTT. This encodes CAVGTDYNEKLFF.

The chain combines TRBV21-1 with TRBJ1-1; the table's D gene call, TRBD1, was not cross checked with the DNA. TRBV21-1 is tagged as a pseudogene. The CDR3 runs 13 residues. In DNA form, the CDR3 reads TGTGCCAGCAGCCTAGGGCTCGACAGGGGGAAACGGTTT. As protein: CASSLGLDRGKRF.

The V call is TRBV4-1, the J call TRBJ1-5; 9 bases line up with TRBD1. The CDR3 runs to 16 residues. Germline CDR1 MGHRA, CDR2 YSYEKL. V was clipped by 4 bases and J by 3 bases; unmatched bases: 7. CDR3 protein: CASSPGQGNYNQPQHF. The CDR3 DNA is TGCGCCAGCAGCCCGGGACAGGGTAATTACAATCAGCCCCAGCATTTT.

This clone was observed a single time. The chain uses TRBV29-1 and TRBJ1-4; no firm D call. There are 11 residues in the CDR3. The V and J ends lost 4 bases and 4 bases respectively, with 4 bases between them. The germline V gene encodes CDR1 SQVTM and CDR2 ANQGSEA. The CDR3 loop is CSVGVNEKLFF. CDR3 coding DNA: TGCAGCGTTGGAGTTAATGAAAAACTGTTTTTT.

This chain connects TRBV7-9 to TRBJ2-2; TRBD1 might be the D (6 bases). V dropped 4 bases and J dropped 0 bases, with 9 bases sitting between them. This CDR3 comprises 15 residues. Germline V gives CDR1 SEHNR, CDR2 FQNEAQ (reference sequence). CDR3 sequence reads: CASSSRTANTGELFF. The CDR3 region has the DNA TGTGCCAGCAGCTCCAGGACAGCGAACACCGGGGAGCTGTTTTTT.

V is TRBV2 and J is TRBJ2-3; D is possibly TRBD1 (6 bases). V lost 6 bases to trimming and J lost 6 bases, with 10 bases between them. CDR3 length equals 12 residues. Germline assignment: CDR1 SNHLY and CDR2 FYNNEI. As DNA, the CDR3 is TGTGCCAGCAGATCAGACAGGGATACGCAGTATTTT. Protein sequence: CASRSDRDTQYF.

In this sample, this clone turned up a few times. The chain recombines TRBV19 with TRBJ1-4; D may be TRBD1 (6 bases). CDR3 size: 15 residues. Between the trimmed V and J ends, which lost 3 bases and 4 bases, there was a span of 12 bases. Germline loops: CDR1 LNHDA, CDR2 SQIVND (reference sequence). CDR3: CASSIQTGFNEKLFF. CDR3 in DNA: TGTGCCAGTAGTATTCAGACAGGCTTTAATGAAAAACTGTTTTTT. The entire variable domain, with the rest obtained from reference TRBV19 and TRBJ1-4, is as follows: DGGITQSPKYLFRKEGQNVTLSCEQNLNHDAMYWYRQDPGQGLRLIYYSQIVNDFQKGDIAEGYSVSREKKESFPLTVTSAQKNPTAFYLCASSIQTGFNEKLFFGSGTQLSVL.

This chain connects TRBV5-1 to TRBJ1-1; perhaps TRBD1 as D (5 bases). Trimming took off 2 bases at V and 1 base at J, with 15 bases between the two ends. The CDR3 runs to 16 residues. CDR1 SGHRS and CDR2 YFSETQ come from the germline V gene. CDR3 protein: CASSFQGLQRNTEAFF. The CDR3, as DNA: TGCGCCAGCAGCTTTCAGGGCCTGCAAAGGAACACTGAAGCTTTCTTT.

The rearrangement links TRBV10-3 to TRBJ1-2; a weak D match, TRBD1 (5 bases). Germline lookup yields CDR1 ENHRY and CDR2 SYGVKD. The CDR3 runs to 14 residues. The V and J ends lost 3 bases and 2 bases respectively, with 10 bases between them. The CDR3 reads CAISDQDINYGYTF. As DNA, the CDR3 is TGTGCCATCAGTGACCAGGACATCAACTATGGCTACACCTTC.

The chain combines TRBV2 with TRBJ2-1; D is possibly TRBD2 (6 bases). V lost 2 bases and J lost 8, with 19 bases in between. The CDR3 covers 16 residues. Looked up from germline, CDR1 is SNHLY and CDR2 is FYNNEI. The CDR3 loop is CASSEPRRTTSYEQFF. DNA of the CDR3: TGTGCCAGCAGTGAACCTAGAAGGACTACTAGTTATGAGCAGTTCTTC.

The table lists this clone with a few counts. The chain's CDR3 is CASNTRGAGPADTQYF. The DNA of the CDR3 is TGCGCCAGCAACACCCGTGGGGCAGGCCCTGCAGATACGCAGTATTTT. This chain links TRBV5-1 with TRBJ2-3, with a possible D match to TRBD1 (5 bases). V shed 6 bases and J shed 4 bases, with 21 bases lying between them. Germline values: CDR1 SGHRS, CDR2 YFSETQ. This CDR3 has 16 amino acids.

The chain links TRBV6-5 to TRBJ1-2; D uncertain. This CDR3 region has 11 residues. Deletions cut 11 bases from V and 2 bases from J, with 9 bases between. Germline V gene sequence: CDR1 MNHEY, CDR2 SVGAGI. This chain's CDR3 is CAVGGNYGYTF. As DNA, the CDR3 is TGTGCCGTAGGAGGGAACTATGGCTACACCTTC.

A single count supports this clone. The chain uses TRBV2 and TRBJ1-2, with D unresolved. Germline-derived CDR1 and CDR2 are SNHLY and FYNNEI. The CDR3 length is 12 residues. The V gene lost 7 bases and the J gene lost 1 base, with 7 bases spanning the gap. The CDR3 DNA reads TGTGCCAGCAATCGACTTAACTATGGCTACACCTTC. It yields the protein CASNRLNYGYTF.

In DNA, the CDR3 is TGTGCCAGCAGGGATGACAGCCGCTATGGCTACACCTTC. This translates into CASRDDSRYGYTF. This sequence joins TRBV14 and TRBJ1-2; D is perhaps TRBD1 (5 bases). The V end lost 6 bases, the J end lost 4 bases, and 12 bases lay between the germline ends. The CDR3 spans 13 residues. Germline V lookup: CDR1 SGHDN, CDR2 FVKESK.

This rearrangement joins TRBV29-1 to TRBJ2-1; D unclear. CDR3 length: 13 residues. V dropped 0 bases and J dropped 13 bases, with 16 bases sitting between them. Germline CDR1 is SQVTM and CDR2 is ANQGSEA. The CDR3 spells CSVEDVLRRLQFF. Here the CDR3 DNA reads TGCAGCGTTGAAGACGTCCTCAGAAGACTTCAGTTCTTC.